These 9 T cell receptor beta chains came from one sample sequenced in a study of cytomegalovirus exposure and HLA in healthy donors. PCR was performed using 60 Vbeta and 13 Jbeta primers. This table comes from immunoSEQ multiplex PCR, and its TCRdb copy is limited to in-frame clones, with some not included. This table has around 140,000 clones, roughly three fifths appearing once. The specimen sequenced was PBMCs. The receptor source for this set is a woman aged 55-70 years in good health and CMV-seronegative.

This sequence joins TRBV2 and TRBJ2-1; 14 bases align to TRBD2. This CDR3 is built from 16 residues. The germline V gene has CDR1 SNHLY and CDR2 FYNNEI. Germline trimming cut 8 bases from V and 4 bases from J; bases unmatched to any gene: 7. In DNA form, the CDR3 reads TGTGCCAGCCAGACTAGCGGGGGGGCTAGATACAATGAGCAGTTCTTC. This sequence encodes CASQTSGGARYNEQFF.

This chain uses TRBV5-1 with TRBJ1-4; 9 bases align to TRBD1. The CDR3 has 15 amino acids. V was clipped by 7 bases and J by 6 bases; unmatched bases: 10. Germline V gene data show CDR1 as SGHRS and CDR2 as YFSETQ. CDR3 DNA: TGCGCCAGCCAGAGGTGGGGACAGGGAGATGAAAAACTGTTTTTT. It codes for CASQRWGQGDEKLFF.

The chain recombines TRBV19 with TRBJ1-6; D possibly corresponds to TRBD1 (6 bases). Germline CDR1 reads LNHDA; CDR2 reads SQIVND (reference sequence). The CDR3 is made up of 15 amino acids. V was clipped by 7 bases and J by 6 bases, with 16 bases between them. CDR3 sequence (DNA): TGTGCCAGTAAGGGGGACGGAACTTCTAATTCACCCCTCCACTTT. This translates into CASKGDGTSNSPLHF. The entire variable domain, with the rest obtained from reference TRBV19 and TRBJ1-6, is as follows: DGGITQSPKYLFRKEGQNVTLSCEQNLNHDAMYWYRQDPGQGLRLIYYSQIVNDFQKGDIAEGYSVSREKKESFPLTVTSAQKNPTAFYLCASKGDGTSNSPLHFGNGTRLTVT.

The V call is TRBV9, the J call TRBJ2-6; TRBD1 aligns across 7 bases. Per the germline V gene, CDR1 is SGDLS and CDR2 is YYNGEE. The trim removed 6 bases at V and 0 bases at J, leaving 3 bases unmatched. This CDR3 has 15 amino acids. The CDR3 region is CASTTGVSGANVLTF. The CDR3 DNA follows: TGTGCCAGCACCACAGGGGTCTCTGGGGCCAACGTCCTGACTTTC. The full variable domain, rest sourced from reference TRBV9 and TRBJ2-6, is DSGVTQTPKHLITATGQRVTLRCSPRSGDLSVYWYQQSLDQGLQFLIQYYNGEERAKGNILERFSAQQFPDLHSELNLSSLELGDSALYFCASTTGVSGANVLTFGAGSRLTVL.

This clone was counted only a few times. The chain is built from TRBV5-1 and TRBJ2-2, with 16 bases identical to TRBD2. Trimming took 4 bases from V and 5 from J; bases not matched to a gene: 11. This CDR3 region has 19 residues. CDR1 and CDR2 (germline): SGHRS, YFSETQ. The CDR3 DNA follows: TGCGCCAGCAGCGCCGGGACTAGCGGGGGGGCCTGGTGGACCGGGGAGCTGTTTTTT. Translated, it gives CASSAGTSGGAWWTGELFF.

The CDR3 nucleotides read TGTGCCAGCAGCTTAGGGGTAGGCCAGCCCGGGAGCTACACCTTC. Translating gives CASSLGVGQPGSYTF. The rearrangement links TRBV7-9 to TRBJ1-2; D unresolved. Trimming removed 1 base at V and 9 bases at J, with 18 bases between. The CDR3 runs 15 residues. The germline CDR1 and CDR2 sequences are SEHNR and FQNEAQ (reference sequence).

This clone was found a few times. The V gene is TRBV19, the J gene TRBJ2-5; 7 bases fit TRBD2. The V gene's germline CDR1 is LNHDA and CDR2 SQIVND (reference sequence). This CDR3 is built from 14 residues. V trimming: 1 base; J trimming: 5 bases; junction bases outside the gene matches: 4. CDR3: CASSIGLAGETQYF. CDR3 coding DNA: TGTGCCAGTAGTATAGGACTAGCAGGGGAGACCCAGTACTTC. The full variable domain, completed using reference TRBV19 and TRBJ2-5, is DGGITQSPKYLFRKEGQNVTLSCEQNLNHDAMYWYRQDPGQGLRLIYYSQIVNDFQKGDIAEGYSVSREKKESFPLTVTSAQKNPTAFYLCASSIGLAGETQYFGPGTRLLVL.

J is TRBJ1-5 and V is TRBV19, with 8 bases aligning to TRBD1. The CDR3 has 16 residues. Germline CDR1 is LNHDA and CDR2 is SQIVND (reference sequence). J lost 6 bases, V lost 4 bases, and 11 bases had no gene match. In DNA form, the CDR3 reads TGTGCCAGTAGTAAACCCTCCGGGACAGGCTTTCAGCCCCAGCATTTT. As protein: CASSKPSGTGFQPQHF.

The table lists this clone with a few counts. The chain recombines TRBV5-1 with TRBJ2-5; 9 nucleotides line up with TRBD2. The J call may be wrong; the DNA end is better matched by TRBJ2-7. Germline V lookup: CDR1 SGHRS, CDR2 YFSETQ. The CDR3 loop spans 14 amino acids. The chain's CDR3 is CASSLSAGGYEQYF. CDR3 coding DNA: TGCGCCAGCAGCTTGTCCGCGGGAGGGTACGAGCAGTACTTC.